This TCR beta chain was retrieved from a study of blood T cells in healthy people across ages. Trimming removed 6 bases from V and 2 bases from J; junction bases left unmatched: 13. The CDR3 contains 19 residues. The germline V gene has CDR1 LNHNV and CDR2 YYDKDF (reference sequence). In terms of origin and age, donors were healthy Caucasian individuals from Russia aged 6 to 90. PBMCs numbering at least 6.5 million were isolated per sample. The authors ran a second PCR of roughly 6 to 12 cycles using a sample-barcoded 5' primer and a J-beta primer mix. Tagging of each cDNA molecule was performed by a template-switch adaptor with 12 random nucleotides. Each CDR3 protein gets one entry after TCRdb re-called the 5' RACE reads with MiXCR. The table shows some 550,000 distinct CDR3 sequences, with about 45% occurring only once.

Material for sequencing was blood. This receptor was identified in a man at least 80 years old in good health. The rearrangement links TRBV15 to TRBJ2-3; 14 bases line up with TRBD2. The CDR3: CATRKRTSGGSTATDTQYF. The CDR3 bases are TGTGCCACCAGGAAAAGGACTAGCGGGGGGTCGACTGCCACAGATACGCAGTATTTT.